This T cell receptor beta chain appears in the sequencing data of a study of T cell repertoires in ileal Crohn's disease. The wider study: Every patient was operated on for stricturing (roughly 61%) or penetrating (around 40%) complications. Findings of the study overall: Active smokers at surgery had more clonal expansions than non-smokers.

TCRB immunosequencing input was roughly 530 nanograms of biopsy DNA per sample. Generated by immunoSEQ multiplex PCR, the TCRdb table keeps only in-frame clones and is missing some. The table lists over 8,500 clones, about 81% of them singletons. As regards this clone: Its antigen is undetermined.

The V segment lost 0 bases and the J segment 3 bases; nucleotides outside the gene matches: 5. The CDR3 sequence is 17 residues long. Germline loops: CDR1 KGHSH, CDR2 LQKENI. Time point given: neoterminal ileum biopsy at postoperative endoscopy, about 6 months after surgery. The chain joins TRBV18 to TRBJ2-3; 11 nucleotides match TRBD2. This receptor was identified in an adult with Crohn's disease. Source material: ileal tissue. CDR3 in amino acids: CASSPPRLAGKTDTQYF. CDR3 bases: TGTGCCAGCTCACCACCCCGACTAGCGGGAAAAACAGATACGCAGTATTTT. The entire variable domain, with the rest obtained from reference TRBV18 and TRBJ2-3, is as follows: NAGVMQNPRHLVRRRGQEARLRCSPMKGHSHVYWYRQLPEEGLKFMVYLQKENIIDESGMPKERFSAEFPKEGPSILRIQQVVRGDSAAYFCASSPPRLAGKTDTQYFGPGTRLTVL.